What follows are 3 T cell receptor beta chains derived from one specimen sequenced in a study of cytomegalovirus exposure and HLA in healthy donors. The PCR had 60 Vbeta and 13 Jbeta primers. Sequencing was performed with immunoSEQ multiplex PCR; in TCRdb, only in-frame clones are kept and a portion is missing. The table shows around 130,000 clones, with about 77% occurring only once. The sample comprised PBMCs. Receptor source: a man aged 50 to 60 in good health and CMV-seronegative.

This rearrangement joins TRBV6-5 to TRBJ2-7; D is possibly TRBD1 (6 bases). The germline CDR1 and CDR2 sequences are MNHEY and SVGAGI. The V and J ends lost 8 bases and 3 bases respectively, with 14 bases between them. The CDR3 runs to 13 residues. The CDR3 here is CASGTGTLYEQYF. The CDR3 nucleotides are TGTGCCAGCGGAACCGGGACACTCTACGAGCAGTACTTC.

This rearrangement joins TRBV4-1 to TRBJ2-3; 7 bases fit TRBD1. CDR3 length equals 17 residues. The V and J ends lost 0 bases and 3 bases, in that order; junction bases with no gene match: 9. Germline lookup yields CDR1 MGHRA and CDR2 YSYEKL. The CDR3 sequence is CASSQDRVGGMTDTQYF. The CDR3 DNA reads TGCGCCAGCAGCCAAGATCGGGTAGGGGGCATGACAGATACGCAGTATTTT.

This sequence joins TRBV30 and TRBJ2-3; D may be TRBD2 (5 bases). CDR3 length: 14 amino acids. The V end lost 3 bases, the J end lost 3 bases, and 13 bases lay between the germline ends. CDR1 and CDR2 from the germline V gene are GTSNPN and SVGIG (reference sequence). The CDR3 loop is CAWRDLRATDTQYF. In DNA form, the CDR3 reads TGTGCCTGGAGGGACCTGAGGGCGACAGATACGCAGTATTTT.